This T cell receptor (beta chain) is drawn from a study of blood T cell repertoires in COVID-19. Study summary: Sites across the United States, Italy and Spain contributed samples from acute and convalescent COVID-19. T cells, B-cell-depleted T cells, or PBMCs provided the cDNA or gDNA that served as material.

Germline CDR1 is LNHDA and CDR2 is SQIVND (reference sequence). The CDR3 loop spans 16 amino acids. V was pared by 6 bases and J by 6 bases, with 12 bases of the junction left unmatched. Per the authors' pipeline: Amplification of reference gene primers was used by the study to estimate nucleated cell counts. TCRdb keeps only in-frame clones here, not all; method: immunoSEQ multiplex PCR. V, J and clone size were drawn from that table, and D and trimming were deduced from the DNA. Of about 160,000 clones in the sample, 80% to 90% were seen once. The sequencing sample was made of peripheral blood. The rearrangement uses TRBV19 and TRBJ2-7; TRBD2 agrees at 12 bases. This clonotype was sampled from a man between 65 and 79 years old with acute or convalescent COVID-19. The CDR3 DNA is TGTGCCAGTAGCCGACGGCGACTAGCGGGAGCGGTCGAGCAGTACTTC. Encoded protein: CASSRRRLAGAVEQYF.